Listed below are T cell receptor beta chains from one sample, sequenced in a study of tumor-infiltrating lymphocytes in primary liver carcinoma. TCRdb reprocessed the multiplex PCR reads with MiXCR, giving one entry per CDR3 protein. The table includes about 48,000 distinct CDR3 sequences, about 80% detected once. Specimen: liver tumor tissue from sampling region 3. Receptor source: a man in his forties with primary liver carcinoma and hepatitis B virus infection. Both conserved end residues are part of each CDR3. The D gene is left open where the match is weak. Only some rows state a clone size, as once, few, many or a class for expanded clones.

TRBD1	TRBV5-1	.	TRBJ2-3	TGCGTCAGCAGCCAGACAGGGCCCACGGATACGCAGTATTTT	CVSSQTGPTDTQYF
TRBD1	TRBV6-2/TRBV6-3	.	TRBJ1-5	TGTGCCAGCAGTAAGGTTGACAGGGGTGGCAATCAGCCCCAGCATTTT	CASSKVDRGGNQPQHF
.	TRBV5-1	medium-sized	TRBJ1-4	TGCGCCAGCAGCTTGGACAGGGTAGTTCCTAATGAAAAACTGTTTTTT	CASSLDRVVPNEKLFF
TRBD2	TRBV4-1	.	TRBJ2-1	TGCGCCAGCAGCTCCTCAGAGAGCGGACTAGCGGGAGGCCCGGGAAATGAGCAGTTCTTC	CASSSSESGLAGGPGNEQFF
TRBD2	TRBV4-1	.	TRBJ2-2	TGCGCCAGCAGCCAGGGACTAGTGAGAGATGCCACCGGGGAGCTGTTTTTT	CASSQGLVRDATGELFF
.	TRBV4-1	.	TRBJ2-3	TGCGCAAGCAGCCTCCACAGGGCAGAAGGTACGCAGTATTTT	CASSLHRAEGTQYF
.	TRBV6-1	.	TRBJ2-4	TGTGCCAGCAGTGAAGACTTGCTAGCCAAAAACATTCAGTACTTC	CASSEDLLAKNIQYF
.	TRBV12-3/TRBV12-4	once	TRBJ2-1	TGTGCCAGTATTACAGGTCAGAGGTGCAATGATCAGTTCTTC	CASITGQRCNDQFF
.	TRBV29-1	.	TRBJ1-6	TGTAGCGTCGGGGACCTCTCCGGTAATTCACCCCTCCACTTT	CSVGDLSGNSPLHF
TRBD1	TRBV7-8	few	TRBJ1-3	TGTGCCAGCAGCTCCACCGGGACAGGGGTCTCTGGAGACACCATATATTTT	CASSSTGTGVSGDTIYF
TRBD1	TRBV30	few	TRBJ1-1	TGTGCCCGGGATCCCTCCTTGTGGAGACCGGACAGGAGGAACACTGAAGCTTTCTTT	CARDPSLWRPDRRNTEAFF
.	TRBV10-3	.	TRBJ2-1	TGTGTCATCAAAAGCGGTAACTCCTACAATGAGCAGTTCTTT	CVIKSGNSYNEQFF
TRBD2	TRBV11-1	.	TRBJ2-3	TGTGCCAGCAGCAAGGGACTAGCGGTTAGCACATATAGGCACTATTTT	CASSKGLAVSTYRHYF
.	TRBV11-2	.	TRBJ2-3	TGTGCCAGCAGTCATTTGACCCCGTGGGGAGATACGCAGTATTTT	CASSHLTPWGDTQYF
TRBD2	TRBV10-3	.	TRBJ2-3	TGTACCATCAGTGGTTCTTCCGGGACTAGCGGGAGAGATATGCAGTATTTT	CTISGSSGTSGRDMQYF
.	TRBV11-2	.	TRBJ2-1	TGTGCCAGCAGCTTGGATATCGGACTGGCCATGGATGACCAGTTCTTC	CASSLDIGLAMDDQFF
.	TRBV29-1	.	TRBJ2-5	TGCAGCGTTACAGGACAGTTAAAAGAGACCCAGTACTTC	CSVTGQLKETQYF
TRBD2	TRBV4-1	many	TRBJ2-5	TGCGCCAGCAGCCTAACAAGGACTAGCGGGATCCAAGAGACCCAGTACTTC	CASSLTRTSGIQETQYF
TRBD1	TRBV10-3	.	TRBJ2-1	TGTGCCATCAATGAAAGAGGACAGGGAGATGAGCAGTTCTTC	CAINERGQGDEQFF
.	TRBV14	.	TRBJ1-1	TGTGCCAGTAGCCGACTCGGGGGCACTGAAGCTTTCTTT	CASSRLGGTEAFF
TRBD2	TRBV6-5	.	TRBJ2-1	TGTGCCAACGGTCCGGGACTAGCGGCATACAATGAGCATTTCTTC	CANGPGLAAYNEHFF
.	TRBV4-2	.	TRBJ2-4	TGTGCCAACCAGCTTGGAGGGCTGAGGGAGGCCAAAAACATTCAGTGCTTC	CANQLGGLREAKNIQCF
TRBD1	TRBV11-2	once	TRBJ2-2	TGTGCCAGCAGCTTTGATCGGGACAGGGTCGGAACCGGGGAGTTGTGTTTT	CASSFDRDRVGTGELCF
.	TRBV13	.	TRBJ2-3	TGTGCCAGCAGCTTTTCCGAAAGCACGGATACGCACTATTTT	CASSFSESTDTHYF
.	TRBV6-6	once	TRBJ1-2	TGTGCCAGCAATTACGGAGGGATCGGCGATGGCTACACCTTC	CASNYGGIGDGYTF
.	TRBV6-1	.	TRBJ2-3	TGTGCCAGTAGTGACCGACAGGAAGCCACAGATATTCAGTATTTT	CASSDRQEATDIQYF
.	TRBV5-4	medium-sized	TRBJ2-1	TGTGCCAGCACCCGTGGGGGCACCGGCCGCGCAGCCGATGAGCAGTTCTTC	CASTRGGTGRAADEQFF
TRBD2	TRBV29-1	.	TRBJ2-7	TGCAGAGGATTGCCGGGAGGGGGCTACGAGCAGTACTTC	CRGLPGGGYEQYF
.	TRBV30	many	TRBJ2-4	TGTGCCTGGAGGCCCGGACCAGGCAAAAACATTCAGTACTTC	CAWRPGPGKNIQYF
TRBD1	TRBV10-3	large	TRBJ1-6	TGTGCCATCAGCCACGACAGGGGAGGATCACCCCTCCACTTT	CAISHDRGGSPLHF
.	TRBV4-2	.	TRBJ1-3	TGTGCCAGCATTCAGGGACGGTACTCTGGAAACACCATATATTTT	CASIQGRYSGNTIYF
TRBD1	TRBV4-1	.	TRBJ1-6	TGCGCCAGCAGCCTCCACCCGGGACAGAGTAATTCACCTCTCCTCTTT	CASSLHPGQSNSPLLF
TRBD2	TRBV28	.	TRBJ2-1	TGTGCCAGCAACTCTCGTGCGGGAGGTTCCTACATTGAGCAGTTCTTC	CASNSRAGGSYIEQFF
.	TRBV18	.	TRBJ1-1	TGTGCCAGCTCCCAAGGGGGACTTACGAACACTGAAGCTTTCTTT	CASSQGGLTNTEAFF
TRBD2	TRBV7-2	.	TRBJ2-3	TGTGCCAGTTCAAGGGTAGCGGGAGCGTTCGTAGATACGCAGTATTTT	CASSRVAGAFVDTQYF
.	TRBV19	.	TRBJ1-1	TGTGCCAGTATCCATGGTTACACTGAAGCTTTCTTT	CASIHGYTEAFF
.	TRBV12-3/TRBV12-4	.	TRBJ2-1	TGTGCCAGCAATGGAGACTACAATGTGCAGTTCTTT	CASNGDYNVQFF
.	TRBV28	.	TRBJ2-3	TGTGCCAGCACCCTGAGGAGCCCATACACGGATACGCAGTATTTT	CASTLRSPYTDTQYF
.	TRBV29-1	.	TRBJ2-5	TGCAGCGTTGAGGGAGTTAACGAAGAGACTCAGTACTTC	CSVEGVNEETQYF
.	TRBV11-2	.	TRBJ1-4	TGTGCCAGCAGCATAGAGGTTGGGAACGAAAAACTGTTCTTT	CASSIEVGNEKLFF
.	TRBV11-2	.	TRBJ2-7	TGTGCCAGCAGCTTAAATGTCACTGCCTGCGAGCAGTACTTC	CASSLNVTACEQYF
.	TRBV29-1	.	TRBJ2-1	TGCAGCGTCGATACGAGGAATGAACAGTTCTTC	CSVDTRNEQFF
TRBD1	TRBV6-5	.	TRBJ2-6	TGTGCCAGCAGTCTTAGGACAGGGATGATAGCTGGGGCCAACGTCCCGACTTTC	CASSLRTGMIAGANVPTF
.	TRBV6-5	.	TRBJ2-3	TGTGCCAGGATGGACTCGGGGGGCGATACGCAGTATTTT	CARMDSGGDTQYF
TRBD1	TRBV10-1	.	TRBJ2-1	TGCGCCAGTAGTGAGTTACAGGGGGTAAGCTCCTACAATGAGCAGTTCTTC	CASSELQGVSSYNEQFF
TRBD2	TRBV4-1	.	TRBJ2-7	TGTGCCAGCAGCCATGATCTAGCGGAGGAGCAGTACTTC	CASSHDLAEEQYF
TRBD1	TRBV10-3	many	TRBJ1-1	TGTGCCATTAGGGACAGGAACACTGAAGCTTTCTTT	CAIRDRNTEAFF
.	TRBV6-1	many	TRBJ1-5	TGTGCCAGCAGTGAAAGTGGGACCTATAATCAGCCCCAGCATTTT	CASSESGTYNQPQHF